Listed here are 8 T cell receptor beta chains from one sample, sequenced in a study of blood T cell repertoires in COVID-19. The repertoire was sequenced with immunoSEQ multiplex PCR; TCRdb's copy has only in-frame clones and lacks some. The sample has about 50,000 clones, approximately 84% seen once; the top ten hold roughly 18%. Material: peripheral blood. Receptors originate from a man in his sixties or seventies with active COVID-19.

The chain uses TRBV28 and TRBJ2-7; TRBD2 agrees at 8 bases. This CDR3 region has 14 residues. Trimming cost V 3 bases and J 2 bases; bases outside gene matches: 3. Germline CDR1 is MDHEN and CDR2 is SYDVKM. DNA of the CDR3: TGTGCCAGCAGTTTGGGGGGACTAGCCTACGAGCAGTACTTC. Translation: CASSLGGLAYEQYF.

The chain couples TRBV7-3 to TRBJ2-2, with 9 bases that match TRBD1. Germline CDR1 SGHTA, CDR2 FQGTGA. The V segment lost 5 bases and the J segment 4 bases; nucleotides outside the gene matches: 5. The CDR3 is 15 residues long. The CDR3 sequence is CASSQQGAGTGELFF. The CDR3 bases are TGTGCCAGCAGCCAACAGGGGGCAGGCACCGGGGAGCTGTTTTTT.

The chain employs TRBV4-2 and TRBJ2-3, with D perhaps matching TRBD2 (5 bases). Germline CDR1 and CDR2: LGHNA and YNFKEQ. V was cut by 6 bases and J by 2 bases, with 18 bases left in between. CDR3 length equals 16 residues. CDR3 coding DNA: TGTGCCAGCAGTCCCCTAGGAGCGGAGTTCACAGATACGCAGTATTTT. This codes for CASSPLGAEFTDTQYF.

Here the CDR3 reads CASSGSGGWEQYF. The CDR3 DNA follows: TGTGCCAGCAGCGGATCCGGGGGGTGGGAGCAGTACTTC. The J gene is TRBJ2-7, the V gene TRBV9; 7 bases are a match to TRBD2. The V gene end was trimmed by 3 bases and the J gene end by 7 bases; junction bases not matched to a gene: 7. CDR1 and CDR2 from the germline V gene are SGDLS and YYNGEE. The CDR3 runs 13 residues.

The chain joins TRBV30 to TRBJ2-7; 7 bases align to TRBD2. Germline CDR1 and CDR2: GTSNPN and SVGIG (reference sequence). J lost 7 bases, V lost 3 bases, and 12 bases had no gene match. The CDR3 extends over 14 amino acids. CDR3 DNA sequence: TGTGCCTGGAGAGTCTCCGGGACTACCTTAGAGCAGTACTTC. Protein sequence: CAWRVSGTTLEQYF.

The rearrangement joins TRBV7-9 to TRBJ2-2; 7 bases line up with TRBD2. There are 16 residues in the CDR3. Per germline, CDR1 SEHNR and CDR2 FQNEAQ (reference sequence). Trimming cost V 6 bases and J 0 bases; bases outside gene matches: 7. The CDR3: CASRRSGTSNTGELFF. The CDR3 DNA is TGTGCCAGCAGGAGGAGCGGGACTTCGAACACCGGGGAGCTGTTTTTT. Using reference TRBV7-9 and TRBJ2-2 for the parts outside the CDR3, the full variable domain is DTGVSQNPRHKITKRGQNVTFRCDPISEHNRLYWYRQTLGQGPEFLTYFQNEAQLEKSRLLSDRFSAERPKGSFSTLEIQRTEQGDSAMYLCASRRSGTSNTGELFFGEGSRLTVL.

Remarks on this clone: Compared with germline, one end of the junction differs, possibly owing to a read error. V gene TRBV30 combines with J gene TRBJ2-2; 7 bases agree with TRBD2. This CDR3 has 18 amino acids. Germline V gene data show CDR1 as GTSNPN and CDR2 as SVGIG (reference sequence). The CDR3 coding sequence is TGTGCCTGGAGTGGGTTCGGAGGGAGGGCCGCGAAGACCGGGGAGCTGTTTTTT. The encoded protein is CAWSGFGGRAAKTGELFF. Full variable domain (remainder filled in from reference TRBV30 and TRBJ2-2): SQTIHQWPATLVQPVGSPLSLECTVEGTSNPNLYWYRQAAGRGLQLLFYSVGIGQISSEVPQNLSASRPQDRQFILSSKKLLLSDSGFYLCAWSGFGGRAAKTGELFFGEGSRLTVL.

This clone was observed a single time. J is TRBJ2-3 and V is TRBV3-1 (or the pseudogene TRBV3-2); the D is unclear. The CDR3 has 14 residues. Germline assignment: CDR1 LGHDT and CDR2 YNNKEL (reference sequence). The ends were cut back, 3 bases at V and 5 bases at J, with 12 bases in the middle. As DNA, the CDR3 is TGTGCCAGCAGCCACAGCGATCTCCAAGATACGCAGTATTTT. The encoded protein is CASSHSDLQDTQYF.